This entry lists 32 T cell receptor beta chains sequenced from one sample in a study of T cell repertoires in cytomegalovirus infection. Using its own MiXCR run on the reads, TCRdb lists one record per CDR3 protein. There are about 740,000 distinct CDR3 sequences in the sample; roughly 36% occur only once, and more than 2.5% lies in the top ten. The sample consisted of PBMCs. Receptors originate from a human donor in good health (CMV status not recorded). Some clones in this sample may be carry-over from other donors' samples.

The rearrangement uses TRBV7-3 and TRBJ2-3, with 9 bases lining up with TRBD2. The CDR3 totals 18 residues. Trimming took 0 bases from V and 3 from J; bases not matched to a gene: 10. Germline lookup yields CDR1 SGHTA and CDR2 FQGTGA. The CDR3: CASSLTPGSGGPTDTQYF. CDR3 DNA: TGTGCCAGCAGCTTAACCCCGGGTAGCGGGGGCCCAACAGATACGCAGTATTTT. The variable domain in full, completed from reference TRBV7-3 and TRBJ2-3, reads GAGVSQTPSNKVTEKGKYVELRCDPISGHTALYWYRQSLGQGPEFLIYFQGTGAADDSGLPNDRFFAVRPEGSVSTLKIQRTERGDSAVYLCASSLTPGSGGPTDTQYFGPGTRLTVL.

This clonotype was seen more than once but under ten times. The J gene is TRBJ2-3, the V gene TRBV7-6; TRBD2 might be the D (6 bases). Trimming left V 5 bases short and J 0 bases short, with 18 bases between. Germline values: CDR1 SGHVS, CDR2 FNYEAQ. The CDR3 is 17 amino acids. The CDR3 bases are TGTGCCAGCAGCACCCCTTACCGGGGACTTAGCACAGATACGCAGTATTTT. Residues: CASSTPYRGLSTDTQYF.

This clonotype was detected a few times. The V gene is TRBV6-1, the J gene TRBJ1-1; D perhaps matches TRBD1 (6 bases). Trimming took 4 bases from V and 0 from J, leaving 9 bases between them. Germline CDR1 and CDR2: MNHNS and SASEGT. The CDR3 covers 14 residues. The CDR3 region has the DNA TGTGCCAGCAGTGTCTGGACAGTGAACACTGAAGCTTTCTTT. Amino acids: CASSVWTVNTEAFF.

The J gene is TRBJ2-1, the V gene TRBV20-1; possibly TRBD1 or TRBD2 for D (5 bases each). The ends were cut back, 3 bases at V and 7 bases at J, with 19 bases in the middle. This CDR3 is 15 amino acids long. Germline-derived CDR1 and CDR2 are DFQATT and SNEGSKA (reference sequence). The CDR3 sequence is CSAREPRGPPNEQFF. The DNA for the CDR3 is TGCAGTGCTAGGGAGCCAAGGGGACCCCCGAATGAGCAGTTCTTC.

Only a few counts were recorded for this clonotype. J is TRBJ2-1 and V is TRBV19; the D is unclear. CDR1 LNHDA and CDR2 SQIVND come from the germline V gene (reference sequence). Trimming cost V 5 bases and J 4 bases, with 12 bases left between them. The CDR3 covers 14 residues. The CDR3 DNA reads as TGTGCCAGTAGTCCCCACGCGAAGTACAATGAGCAGTTCTTC. This sequence encodes CASSPHAKYNEQFF.

This clonotype was counted ten times or more. The V and J genes are TRBV6-1 and TRBJ1-3, with a possible D match to TRBD1 (5 bases). The germline CDR1 and CDR2 sequences are MNHNS and SASEGT. The CDR3 spans 18 residues. The V gene lost 6 bases and the J gene lost 0 bases, with 21 bases spanning the gap. The CDR3 DNA is TGTGCCAGCAGCGAGACAGTCGTATACGCCTCCTCTGGAAACACCATATATTTT. Translation: CASSETVVYASSGNTIYF.

The genes are TRBV12-3 or TRBV12-4 and TRBJ1-4; D is unresolved. Trimming removed 5 bases at V and 6 bases at J, with 16 bases between. This CDR3 is built from 15 residues. The chain's CDR3 is CASSTQGRIHEKLFF. The CDR3 DNA sequence: TGTGCCAGCAGTACCCAAGGCCGCATTCATGAAAAACTGTTTTTT.

V is TRBV28 and J is TRBJ2-7, with a possible D match to TRBD1 (6 bases). CDR3 length: 15 amino acids. With 5 bases removed from V and 2 bases from J, the gap between germline ends came to 16 bases. Germline loops: CDR1 MDHEN, CDR2 SYDVKM. DNA for the CDR3: TGTGCCAGCAGTGATACAGGGTCCACGCCCTACGAGCAGTACTTC. Its protein product is CASSDTGSTPYEQYF. Filled out from reference TRBV28 and TRBJ2-7, the complete variable domain reads DVKVTQSSRYLVKRTGEKVFLECVQDMDHENMFWYRQDPGLGLRLIYFSYDVKMKEKGDIPEGYSVSREKKERFSLILESASTNQTSMYLCASSDTGSTPYEQYFGPGTRLTVT.

CDR3 bases: TGTGCCAGCAGCTTAGTAGTAGGACAGATTAATCAGCCCCAGCATTTT. It codes for CASSLVVGQINQPQHF. The chain employs TRBV7-2 and TRBJ1-5; D is possibly TRBD1 (6 bases). The germline V gene has CDR1 SGHTA and CDR2 FQGNSA. The CDR3 consists of 16 residues. Trimming left V 1 base short and J 4 bases short, with 14 bases between.

The chain carries TRBV12-3 or TRBV12-4 and TRBJ2-2; 8 bases fit TRBD2. The CDR3 has 14 amino acids. After removal of 4 bases from V and 6 bases from J, the junction contained 4 bases not matched to a gene. The DNA for the CDR3 is TGTGCCAGCAGTTCCGTCGGGGGGGCCGGGGAGCTGTTTTTT. The encoded protein is CASSSVGGAGELFF.

The chain couples TRBV19 to TRBJ2-2; D not certain. Germline CDR1 LNHDA, CDR2 SQIVND (reference sequence). This CDR3 is 15 amino acids long. V gave up 3 bases and J gave up 0 bases, with 8 bases separating them. CDR3 amino acids: CASSILRTNTGELFF. CDR3 sequence (DNA): TGTGCCAGTAGTATCTTGCGGACGAACACCGGGGAGCTGTTTTTT.

This chain links TRBV20-1 with TRBJ2-7; D perhaps matches TRBD1 (6 bases). V was cut by 3 bases and J by 0 bases, with 15 bases left in between. The CDR3 covers 15 residues. Germline values: CDR1 DFQATT, CDR2 SNEGSKA (reference sequence). Written as DNA, the CDR3 is TGCAGTGCTAGTGGACAGAATAAAATCTCCTACGAGCAGTACTTC. Its translation: CSASGQNKISYEQYF.

The CDR3 is CASSYGIPTDTQYF. CDR3 DNA: TGTGCCAGCAGTTACGGGATCCCCACAGATACGCAGTATTTT. The chain has TRBV27 and TRBJ2-3; possible D gene TRBD2, 5 bases. The ends were cut back, 4 bases at V and 2 bases at J, with 10 bases in the middle. This CDR3 is 14 amino acids long. CDR1 and CDR2 (germline): MNHEY, SMNVEV (reference sequence).

A word on this clonotype: The junction departs from germline at one end; a sequencing error may be responsible. This chain connects TRBV20-1 to TRBJ1-1; the D gene is possibly TRBD1 (6 bases). CDR3 length: 11 residues. Looked up from germline, CDR1 is DFQATT and CDR2 is SNEGSKA (reference sequence). Written as DNA, the CDR3 is TGCAGGGTTACAGGGAACGCTGAAGCTTTCTTT. Its translation is CRVTGNAEAFF.

In its sample, this clonotype was seen many times. V is TRBV7-6 and J is TRBJ1-1; 9 bases match TRBD1. The V and J ends lost 4 bases and 0 bases, in that order; junction bases with no gene match: 3. Germline CDR1 SGHVS, CDR2 FNYEAQ. This CDR3 contains 15 residues. CDR3 DNA sequence: TGTGCCAGCAGCTCGGGACAGGGCATGAACACTGAAGCTTTCTTT. Translation gives CASSSGQGMNTEAFF.

This clonotype has just a few counts. This chain joins TRBV6-6 and TRBJ2-7, with D perhaps assigned TRBD1 or TRBD2 (5 bases each). Looked up from germline, CDR1 is MNHNY and CDR2 is SVGAGI (reference sequence). The CDR3 loop spans 17 amino acids. V was trimmed by 5 bases and J by 2 bases, leaving 22 bases between them. CDR3: CASSQTPKGRLTYEQYF. CDR3 nucleotide sequence: TGTGCCAGCAGTCAGACCCCGAAGGGACGGTTAACCTACGAGCAGTACTTC.

The V call is TRBV28, the J call TRBJ2-3; D uncertain. The germline V gene has CDR1 MDHEN and CDR2 SYDVKM. There are 15 residues in the CDR3. V was pared by 3 bases and J by 3 bases, with 13 bases between. CDR3 sequence: CASSFSRGQTDTQYF. The DNA of the CDR3 is TGTGCCAGCAGTTTTTCCCGTGGGCAAACAGATACGCAGTATTTT.

The rearrangement links TRBV6-1 to TRBJ2-5; TRBD2 matches at 11 bases. The CDR3 totals 15 residues. The ends lost 4 bases at V and 6 bases at J; junction bases unmatched: 7. Germline V gene data show CDR1 as MNHNS and CDR2 as SASEGT. CDR3 coding DNA: TGTGCCAGCAGTGGGATAGCGGGGGGGCCTAAGACCCAGTACTTC. Encoded protein: CASSGIAGGPKTQYF.

This clonotype was seen many times. The chain combines TRBV7-2 with TRBJ2-3, with 7 bases that match TRBD2. The junction had 15 bases not matched to a gene; V was cut back by 4 bases and J by 2 bases. The CDR3 sequence is 18 residues long. Germline V gives CDR1 SGHTA, CDR2 FQGNSA. This CDR3 reads CASSSPWEVAGYTDTQYF. The CDR3 DNA reads as TGTGCCAGCAGCTCTCCTTGGGAGGTAGCGGGTTACACAGATACGCAGTATTTT.

The chain couples TRBV5-1 to TRBJ2-1, with D unresolved. Germline assignment: CDR1 SGHRS and CDR2 YFSETQ. CDR3 length: 16 amino acids. V lost 4 bases and J lost 9, with 23 bases in between. CDR3 nucleotide sequence: TGCGCCAGCAGCCAACGCGAGAAGTATGGATACGGTGAGCAGTTCTTC. This sequence encodes CASSQREKYGYGEQFF.

In this sample, this clonotype turned up a few times. Sequence at one end of the junction differs from germline and may be a read error. This sequence joins TRBV2 and TRBJ1-1; a weak D match, TRBD1 (6 bases). The germline V gene has CDR1 SNHLY and CDR2 FYNNEI. This CDR3 spans 12 amino acids. Here the CDR3 DNA reads TGTGCCAGCAGGGGCAGGGGCACTGAAGATTTCTTT. Translation: CASRGRGTEDFF.

Concerning this clonotype itself: This is likely a read error, given that the CDR3 carries no conserved phenylalanine or tryptophan at its end. This chain connects TRBV5-6 to TRBJ2-3; TRBD2 matches 9 bases. Germline CDR1 is SGHDT and CDR2 is YYEEEE. J was trimmed by 2 bases and V by 4 bases; bases with no gene match: 8. The CDR3 loop spans 16 amino acids. CDR3 bases: TGTGCCAGCAGCCGAAGGACTAGCGTGTACACAGATACGCAGTATTTG. Its translation: CASSRRTSVYTDTQYL.

Concerning this clonotype itself: This sequence may be a read error, since a much larger clone differs from it by one base. The chain joins TRBV7-6 to TRBJ2-1, with TRBD1 matching 11 bases. The CDR3 covers 16 residues. Germline V CDR1 and CDR2: SGHVS, FNYEAQ. CDR3 in amino acids: CASSLYSDRGHNEQLF. CDR3 in DNA: TGTGCCAGCAGCTTATACTCGGACAGGGGGCATAATGAGCAGTTATTC.

This chain joins TRBV6-5 and TRBJ2-2; possibly TRBD1 or TRBD2 for D (5 bases each). The CDR3 contains 17 residues. CDR1 and CDR2 (germline): MNHEY, SVGAGI. The germline V and J ends were trimmed by 0 bases and 5 bases, with 16 bases remaining between them. The CDR3 sequence is CASSYSGTTFGTGELFF. The CDR3, as DNA: TGTGCCAGCAGTTACTCGGGGACGACTTTTGGGACCGGGGAGCTGTTTTTT.

This clonotype showed up many times. The V call is TRBV7-2, the J call TRBJ2-7; tentatively, D is TRBD2 (7 bases). The CDR3 runs 15 residues. Trimming left V 2 bases short and J 3 bases short, with 14 bases between. The germline V gene has CDR1 SGHTA and CDR2 FQGNSA. CDR3 loop: CASSLREGGGYEQYF. The CDR3 nucleotides are TGTGCCAGCAGCTTAAGGGAAGGGGGGGGCTACGAGCAGTACTTC.

This clonotype was seen only once. CDR3 residues: CASSDRGGNNQPQHF. The CDR3 DNA reads TGTGCCAGTTCCGACAGGGGAGGCAACAATCAGCCCCAGCATTTT. The genes are TRBV25-1 and TRBJ1-5; 8 bases fit TRBD1. CDR1 and CDR2 (germline): MGHDK, SYGVNS. The CDR3 has 15 amino acids. J gave up 3 bases and V 9 bases, and 10 bases lay outside the gene matches.

On this clonotype: The junction departs from the called germline gene at one end, perhaps through a read error. V is TRBV27 and J is TRBJ2-7; 8 nucleotides agree with TRBD1. Looked up from germline, CDR1 is MNHEY and CDR2 is SMNVEV (reference sequence). This CDR3 region has 15 residues. Written as DNA, the CDR3 is TGTGCCAGCAGTTTAGGTCAGGGGGCCTGGGGCGAGCCGTACTTC. Translating it yields CASSLGQGAWGEPYF.

The chain joins TRBV5-6 to TRBJ1-2, with TRBD1 identical over 9 bases. Germline trimming cut 2 bases from V and 3 bases from J; bases unmatched to any gene: 2. This CDR3 contains 14 residues. Germline V lookup: CDR1 SGHDT, CDR2 YYEEEE. This CDR3 is CASSLQGAYYGYTF. CDR3 DNA: TGTGCCAGCAGCTTACAGGGGGCTTACTATGGCTACACCTTC.

V and J are TRBV5-5 and TRBJ1-2; D unclear. The CDR3 consists of 15 residues. Trimming removed 0 bases from V and 0 bases from J, with 9 bases in between. Germline CDR1 and CDR2: SGHKS and YYEKEE (reference sequence). This CDR3 is CASSLGAGSNYGYTF. CDR3 coding DNA: TGTGCCAGCAGCTTGGGAGCAGGCTCTAACTATGGCTACACCTTC.

The chain couples TRBV20-1 to TRBJ2-7; D is perhaps TRBD2 (6 bases). Germline CDR1 reads DFQATT; CDR2 reads SNEGSKA (reference sequence). The CDR3 loop spans 14 amino acids. Trimming took 4 bases from V and 1 from J, leaving 14 bases between them. The CDR3 reads CSATHPGESYEQYF. The DNA for the CDR3 is TGCAGTGCTACCCACCCGGGGGAATCCTACGAGCAGTACTTC.

This chain connects TRBV6-1 to TRBJ2-3, with D hard to call. The CDR3 is made up of 13 amino acids. V was clipped by 7 bases and J by 2 bases, with 10 bases between them. Germline CDR1 and CDR2: MNHNS and SASEGT. The CDR3 DNA follows: TGTGCCAGCAAGGTCTCTTTCACAGATACGCAGTATTTT. Protein sequence: CASKVSFTDTQYF.

On this clonotype itself: Germline and junction disagree at one end, which may indicate a read error. The chain has TRBV6-1 and TRBJ2-2; TRBD2 might be the D (5 bases). The CDR3 totals 13 residues. Germline lookup yields CDR1 MNHNS and CDR2 SASEGT. CDR3 protein: CASGPPVTGELLF. The CDR3 nucleotides are TGTGCCAGCGGGCCGCCTGTTACCGGGGAGCTGCTTTTT.